The 20 T cell receptor beta chains listed next were all sequenced from one sample in a study of blood T cell repertoires in COVID-19. Method: immunoSEQ multiplex PCR; TCRdb's copy keeps in-frame clones and lacks some. In the table there are about 320,000 clones, about 92% of which are singletons. Sequenced sample: PBMCs or T cells enriched from blood (not recorded which). The receptors derive from a man aged 60 to 69 who had recovered from COVID-19.

The V call is TRBV5-4, the J call TRBJ1-2; the D gene is possibly TRBD1 (6 bases). CDR3 length: 14 residues. Germline V gives CDR1 SGHNT, CDR2 YYREEE (reference sequence). V was pared by 1 base and J by 7 bases, with 14 bases between. The DNA of the CDR3 is TGTGCCAGCAGCTTGCTTCAGGGGATGAGTGGCTACACCTTC. Translating it yields CASSLLQGMSGYTF.

The gene calls are TRBV28 and TRBJ1-1; 8 nucleotides agree with TRBD1. This CDR3 spans 12 amino acids. The ends lost 6 bases at V and 5 bases at J; junction bases unmatched: 2. In germline, CDR1 is MDHEN, CDR2 SYDVKM. CDR3 DNA: TGTGCCAGCAGGACAGGGGCAACTGAAGCTTTCTTT. The encoded protein is CASRTGATEAFF.

This clone was counted once. This chain links TRBV19 with TRBJ2-1; 15 nucleotides line up with TRBD2. The germline CDR1 and CDR2 sequences are LNHDA and SQIVND (reference sequence). The ends lost 3 bases at V and 2 bases at J; junction bases unmatched: 11. This CDR3 region has 20 residues. The CDR3 loop reads CASSIREGLAGGGPYNEQFF. The DNA for the CDR3 is TGTGCCAGTAGTATTCGTGAGGGACTAGCGGGAGGTGGCCCCTACAATGAGCAGTTCTTC.

CDR3 region: CASSLRWGSRQRALTQYF. The CDR3 DNA follows: TGTGCCAGCAGCTTAAGGTGGGGCAGTCGGCAGCGGGCTCTTACGCAGTATTTT. This chain links TRBV7-8 with TRBJ2-3, with D tentatively TRBD2 (6 bases). Trimming stripped 2 bases from V and 8 bases from J, with 26 bases between. Germline V gene sequence: CDR1 SGHVS, CDR2 FQNEAQ. The CDR3 is 18 residues long. Full variable domain (rest looked up from reference TRBV7-8 and TRBJ2-3): GAGVSQSPRYKVAKRGQDVALRCDPISGHVSLFWYQQALGQGPEFLTYFQNEAQLDKSGLPSDRFFAERPEGSVSTLKIQRTQQEDSAVYLCASSLRWGSRQRALTQYFGPGTRLTVL.

This chain joins TRBV11-3 and TRBJ2-5; 13 bases fit TRBD2. The CDR3 sequence is 16 residues long. Germline CDR1 reads SGHNT; CDR2 reads YENEEA. V trimming: 1 base; J trimming: 5 bases; junction bases outside the gene matches: 4. The CDR3 here is CASSLGLAGGQETQYF. DNA for the CDR3: TGTGCCAGCAGCTTAGGACTAGCGGGAGGTCAGGAGACCCAGTACTTC.

CDR3 sequence: CASSESYRERQPQHF. The CDR3 DNA sequence: TGCGCCAGCAGTGAGTCCTACAGGGAAAGGCAGCCCCAGCATTTT. The V call is TRBV10-1, the J call TRBJ1-5, with D perhaps matching TRBD1 (6 bases). V was shortened by 0 bases and J by 7 bases, with 13 bases between the two germline ends. Germline assignment: CDR1 WNHNN and CDR2 SYGVQD (reference sequence). The length of the CDR3 is 15 residues.

The chain employs TRBV27 and TRBJ1-5; TRBD1 agrees at 9 bases. V lost 5 bases and J lost 2; bases outside the gene matches: 16. The length of the CDR3 is 19 residues. Germline CDR1 MNHEY, CDR2 SMNVEV (reference sequence). The CDR3 DNA is TGTGCCAGCAGTACCTGGGGGGGACAGGGAGTAGGGGGCAATCAGCCCCAGCATTTT. Protein: CASSTWGGQGVGGNQPQHF.

The genes are TRBV29-1 and TRBJ2-7; 7 bases map to TRBD1. There are 12 residues in the CDR3. J gave up 4 bases and V 7 bases, and 7 bases lay outside the gene matches. CDR1 is SQVTM and CDR2 is ANQGSEA in the germline V gene. The CDR3 sequence is CSAETGSYEQYF. The CDR3 coding sequence is TGCAGCGCGGAGACAGGGTCTTACGAGCAGTACTTC.

The chain couples TRBV5-4 to TRBJ2-7, with 10 bases that match TRBD2. CDR1 and CDR2 from the germline V gene are SGHNT and YYREEE (reference sequence). V lost 0 bases to trimming and J lost 2 bases; unmatched junction nucleotides: 8. The CDR3 covers 17 residues. CDR3 residues: CASSLAGVSGRAYEQYF. For the CDR3, the DNA is TGTGCCAGCAGCTTGGCCGGGGTAAGCGGGAGGGCCTACGAGCAGTACTTC.

The chain joins TRBV6-5 to TRBJ1-2; 9 nucleotides align to TRBD1. CDR1 and CDR2 (germline): MNHEY, SVGAGI. The CDR3 has 13 amino acids. V lost 7 bases and J lost 14; bases outside the gene matches: 14. CDR3 coding DNA: TGTGCCAGCACCGCCGACGGGACAGGGAGACTAACCTTC. Encoded protein: CASTADGTGRLTF.

V gene TRBV3-1 (or the pseudogene TRBV3-2) combines with J gene TRBJ2-7; TRBD1 agrees at 9 bases. In germline, CDR1 is LGHDT, CDR2 YNNKEL (reference sequence). The length of the CDR3 is 14 residues. Trimming took 5 bases from V and 1 from J; bases not matched to a gene: 3. The CDR3 region has the DNA TGTGCCAGCAGCGCGGGACAGGGTTCCTACGAGCAGTACTTC. Encoded protein: CASSAGQGSYEQYF.

The V gene is TRBV9, the J gene TRBJ1-4; 10 bases line up with TRBD1. The CDR3 covers 14 residues. The V and J ends lost 3 bases and 8 bases, in that order; junction bases with no gene match: 4. Per the germline V gene, CDR1 is SGDLS and CDR2 is YYNGEE. CDR3 amino acids: CASSGGQGGEKLFF. CDR3 DNA sequence: TGTGCCAGCAGCGGAGGACAGGGGGGAGAAAAACTGTTTTTT.

This clone was observed a few times. V is TRBV3-1 (or the pseudogene TRBV3-2) and J is TRBJ2-3; the D gene is possibly TRBD2 (6 bases). With 2 bases removed from V and 4 bases from J, the gap between germline ends came to 10 bases. The germline V gene has CDR1 LGHDT and CDR2 YNNKEL (reference sequence). This CDR3 spans 14 amino acids. In nucleotides, the CDR3 is TGTGCCAGCAGCCAAATTGCTAGCGCAGATACGCAGTATTTT. Its protein product is CASSQIASADTQYF.

The V call is TRBV7-3, the J call TRBJ2-1, with D possibly TRBD2 on 7 matching bases. CDR3 length: 13 amino acids. Germline values: CDR1 SGHTA, CDR2 FQGTGA. V lost 2 bases, J lost 6 bases, and 8 bases lay in between. CDR3 in amino acids: CASSLGGANEQFF. The CDR3 DNA sequence: TGTGCCAGCAGCTTAGGGGGGGCCAATGAGCAGTTCTTC.

The chain recombines TRBV3-1 (or the pseudogene TRBV3-2) with TRBJ1-2, with 8 bases fitting TRBD1. The length of the CDR3 is 14 residues. Looked up from germline, CDR1 is LGHDT and CDR2 is YNNKEL (reference sequence). Germline trimming cut 1 base from V and 7 bases from J; bases unmatched to any gene: 5. The CDR3: CASSQVSGGRGYTF. For the CDR3, the DNA is TGTGCCAGCAGCCAAGTTTCAGGGGGCCGTGGCTACACCTTC.

J is TRBJ2-1 and V is TRBV7-2; a weak D match, TRBD1 (6 bases). CDR3 length: 17 residues. The V gene's germline CDR1 is SGHTA and CDR2 FQGNSA. Deletions cut 2 bases from V and 3 bases from J, with 17 bases between. The chain's CDR3 is CASSLSSGRGIYNEQFF. The CDR3 DNA reads TGTGCCAGCAGCTTAAGCTCGGGCAGGGGTATCTACAATGAGCAGTTCTTC.

The V and J genes are TRBV30 and TRBJ2-3, with 7 bases that match TRBD2. The CDR3 is 12 amino acids. The germline CDR1 and CDR2 sequences are GTSNPN and SVGIG (reference sequence). V shed 3 bases and J 8 bases; nucleotides not matched to a gene: 5. The CDR3 here is CAWSGGGVTQYF. The CDR3 DNA reads TGTGCCTGGAGCGGCGGGGGAGTTACGCAGTATTTT. The whole variable domain, remainder taken from reference TRBV30 and TRBJ2-3, is SQTIHQWPATLVQPVGSPLSLECTVEGTSNPNLYWYRQAAGRGLQLLFYSVGIGQISSEVPQNLSASRPQDRQFILSSKKLLLSDSGFYLCAWSGGGVTQYFGPGTRLTVL.

CDR3 loop: CASSLGGRNNSPLHF. In DNA form, the CDR3 reads TGTGCCAGCAGCCTCGGGGGGAGGAATAATTCACCCCTCCACTTT. The chain links TRBV7-9 to TRBJ1-6, with D tentatively TRBD1 (5 bases). The CDR3 contains 15 residues. V was shortened by 5 bases and J by 5 bases, with 13 bases between the two germline ends. Germline values: CDR1 SEHNR, CDR2 FQNEAQ (reference sequence). Based on the CDR3 plus reference TRBV7-9 and TRBJ1-6, the full variable domain is DTGVSQNPRHKITKRGQNVTFRCDPISEHNRLYWYRQTLGQGPEFLTYFQNEAQLEKSRLLSDRFSAERPKGSFSTLEIQRTEQGDSAMYLCASSLGGRNNSPLHFGNGTRLTVT.

This chain links TRBV7-2 with TRBJ1-4, with TRBD1 identical over 9 bases. The V gene's germline CDR1 is SGHTA and CDR2 FQGNSA. The CDR3 is made up of 16 amino acids. After removal of 1 base from V and 8 bases from J, the junction contained 8 bases not matched to a gene. DNA for the CDR3: TGTGCCAGCAGCTTAGGCTCAGGACAGGGGAGGGAAAAACTGTTTTTT. Protein: CASSLGSGQGREKLFF.

The chain couples TRBV5-1 to TRBJ2-5, with D perhaps TRBD1 (5 bases). The CDR3 is made up of 16 amino acids. Germline assignment: CDR1 SGHRS and CDR2 YFSETQ. The V gene lost 6 bases and the J gene lost 4 bases, with 22 bases spanning the gap. CDR3 residues: CASTMGLAGFPETQYF. The CDR3 DNA follows: TGCGCCAGCACCATGGGGCTCGCAGGTTTCCCAGAGACCCAGTACTTC.